The clone carrying this T cell receptor (beta chain) was seen at least ten times. The data originate from a study of blood T cell repertoires in COVID-19. Turning to the study itself: From the United States, Italy and Spain came samples of acute and convalescent COVID-19. Sources were T cells, B-cell-depleted T cells, or PBMCs; the material itself was cDNA or gDNA.

Germline CDR1 MGHRA, CDR2 YSYEKL. Trimming left V 0 bases short and J 0 bases short, with 14 bases between. The length of the CDR3 is 17 residues. As originally analysed: By means of reference gene primer amplification, nucleated cell counts were estimated. Using immunoSEQ multiplex PCR, the repertoire was profiled, and TCRdb retains in-frame clones only, with some absent. D and trimming were read from the DNA, whereas the V and J calls and clone size are those reported in that table. The table shows roughly 170,000 clones, with roughly 80% occurring only once. The gene calls are TRBV4-1 and TRBJ1-1, with a possible D match to TRBD1 (5 bases). The origin of this receptor is a woman in her thirties or forties with acute COVID-19. Source material: PBMCs or T cells enriched from blood (not recorded which). The CDR3 region is CASSQERGSGMNTEAFF. The CDR3, as DNA: TGCGCCAGCAGCCAAGAAAGGGGCTCGGGCATGAACACTGAAGCTTTCTTT.